This TCR beta chain was sequenced for a study of T cell repertoires in breast cancer (dated by TCRdb to about 2016). Study-wide context: The study profiled tumors, lymph nodes and peripheral blood lymphocytes from breast cancer patients, plus peripheral blood from healthy control donors. Tumor-free lymph nodes were processed without enzymatic digestion, and Ficoll was used to separate blood samples. Tumors and tumor-involved lymph nodes were minced and digested with Liberase and DNase, then filtered through 70-um and 40-um filters. Nine healthy donors, of an age range similar to that of the patients, were included as controls. The majority of the roughly 22 patient tumors analyzed for shared TCRs were ER+/PR+. Because breast cancer has a low mutational burden and common mutations are rare, the study reasoned that TCRs shared between breast cancer patients would target shared antigens. Sequencing yielded on average approximately 530,000 sequences per sample and roughly 9.5 reads per input cell. What the research found in general, with its limitations: Shared TCRs were encoded by various nucleotide sequences, which suggests selection and expansion based on antigen. Genuine antitumor clones may have been missed because singleton TCRs were discarded and only part of each tumor was sampled. Sentinel lymph nodes involved by tumor shared about fourfold more TCRs with matched tumor repertoires than tumor-free nodes did (approximately 7.2% versus 1.8%). Under 20 TCR pairs were shared across seven or more patient tumors and were rarely found in control blood, which suggested possible tumor specificity. Emulsion RT-PCR was regarded as qualitative rather than quantitative, because clone recovery was skewed by transcript abundance and primer differences.

Library preparation was by emulsion pairing. Unpaired genes were suppressed by a second nested PCR with blocking oligos, after which a third nested PCR added Illumina adaptors and barcodes. Between roughly 5,000 and 280,000 T cells, along with C-region, Stepout and V-region primers, were included in each emulsion RT-PCR master mix. The emulsions were generated using the Micellula Emulsion and Purification Kit, and the RT-PCR was run with Qiagen OneStep RT-PCR reagents. Pooled libraries were sequenced with paired-end 2 x 250 reads on an Illumina MiSeq. Per the authors' processing: In Galaxy, read pairs were joined and then clipped at the engineered overlap into separate alpha and beta files, and any unclipped reads were discarded. Alpha-beta pairs were assigned using CompleteTCR, a MiTCR-based pipeline in which chains sharing read cluster identifiers are linked by an R script. TCR sequences that were observed only once, about 1-3.1% of the total, were removed as potential sequencing errors. TCRdb took the public reads, trimmed them with fastp at Q25, ran MiXCR for clone calling and kept in-frame beta chains. Here each entry gathers all rows of one CDR3 protein and keeps the most common genes and DNA. The V and J calls here are based on TCRdb, not the publication. The sample table shows several hundred distinct CDR3 sequences, and around 50% are seen once. 80% to 90% of the sample belongs to the ten largest clones.

Comments on this clonotype: Its antigen has not been determined. No clone much larger than this one lies a single base away; base qualities are absent.

To analyze paired alpha-beta TCRs of CD8+ T cells, the researchers used an expanded emulsion RT-PCR method with primers covering all TCR V genes. Before emulsion RT-PCR, CD8+ T cells were isolated using a CD8 positive selection kit and then incubated overnight in about 10 IU/mL IL-2. This sequence was found in a pool of human donors with breast cancer or a healthy control (not recorded which). Specimen: CD8+ T cells.

The bases are TGTGCCAGCAGTCCACCGGGACAGGGGGTTTATGAGCAGTTCTTC. This encodes CASSPPGQGVYEQFF. The V and J genes are TRBV28 and TRBJ2-1; 11 central nucleotides agree with TRBD1. Ends trimmed: V by 5 bases, J by 8 bases; bases unmatched to a gene: 8. The CDR3 goes from the cysteine to the phenylalanine over 15 residues. Only the CDR3 portion is preserved as DNA: 45 bases, with reading frame beginning at the first base. CDR1 and CDR2 are drawn from the germline V gene: MDHEN, SYDVKM.